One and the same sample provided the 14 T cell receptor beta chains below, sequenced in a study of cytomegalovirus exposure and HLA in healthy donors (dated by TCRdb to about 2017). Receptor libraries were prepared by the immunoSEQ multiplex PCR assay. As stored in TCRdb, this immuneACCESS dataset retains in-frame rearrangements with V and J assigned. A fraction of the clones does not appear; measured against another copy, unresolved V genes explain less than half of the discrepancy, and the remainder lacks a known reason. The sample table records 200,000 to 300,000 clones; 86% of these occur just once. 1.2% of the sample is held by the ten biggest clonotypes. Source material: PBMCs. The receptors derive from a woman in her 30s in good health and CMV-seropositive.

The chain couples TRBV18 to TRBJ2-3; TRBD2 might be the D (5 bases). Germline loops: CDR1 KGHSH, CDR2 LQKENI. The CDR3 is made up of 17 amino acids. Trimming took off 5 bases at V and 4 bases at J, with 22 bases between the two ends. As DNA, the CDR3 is TGTGCCAGCTCAGCTTCCCTACTAGTTACAATTGCAGATACGCAGTATTTT. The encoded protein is CASSASLLVTIADTQYF.

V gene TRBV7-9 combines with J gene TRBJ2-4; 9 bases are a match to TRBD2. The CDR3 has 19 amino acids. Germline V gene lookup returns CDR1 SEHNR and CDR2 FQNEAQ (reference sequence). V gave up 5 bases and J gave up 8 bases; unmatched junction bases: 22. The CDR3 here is CASSPARGELAGPKDIQYF. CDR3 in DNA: TGTGCCAGCAGCCCAGCCCGAGGGGAGCTAGCGGGACCTAAGGACATTCAGTACTTC.

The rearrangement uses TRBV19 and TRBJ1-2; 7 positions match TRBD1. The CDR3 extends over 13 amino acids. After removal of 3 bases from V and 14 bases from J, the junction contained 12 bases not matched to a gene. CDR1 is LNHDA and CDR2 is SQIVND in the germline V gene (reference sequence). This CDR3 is CASSISQLSGGTF. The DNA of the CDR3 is TGTGCCAGTAGTATCAGCCAGCTCTCAGGGGGGACCTTC.

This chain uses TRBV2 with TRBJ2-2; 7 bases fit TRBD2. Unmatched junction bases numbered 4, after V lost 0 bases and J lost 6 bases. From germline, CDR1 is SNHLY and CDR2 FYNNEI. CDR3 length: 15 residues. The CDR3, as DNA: TGTGCCAGCAGTGAAGCAAGGACTAGTCCCGGGGAGCTGTTTTTT. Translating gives CASSEARTSPGELFF.

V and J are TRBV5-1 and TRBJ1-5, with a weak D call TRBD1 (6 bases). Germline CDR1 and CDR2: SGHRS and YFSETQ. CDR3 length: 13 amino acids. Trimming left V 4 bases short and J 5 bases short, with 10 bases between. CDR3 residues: CASSEGGDQPQHF. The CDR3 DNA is TGCGCCAGCAGCGAAGGGGGGGATCAGCCCCAGCATTTT.

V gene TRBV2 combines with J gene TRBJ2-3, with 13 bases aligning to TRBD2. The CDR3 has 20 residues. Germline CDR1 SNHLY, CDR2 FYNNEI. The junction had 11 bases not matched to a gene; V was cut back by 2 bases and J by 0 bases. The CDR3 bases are TGTGCCAGCAGTGAAACACTAGCGGGAGGGTTCGCTACCAGCACAGATACGCAGTATTTT. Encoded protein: CASSETLAGGFATSTDTQYF.

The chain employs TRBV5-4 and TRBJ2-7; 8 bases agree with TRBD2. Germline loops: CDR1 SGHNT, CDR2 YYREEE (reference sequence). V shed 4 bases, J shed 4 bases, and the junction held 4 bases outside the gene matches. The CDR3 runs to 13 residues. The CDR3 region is CASSPGLGYEQYF. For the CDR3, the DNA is TGTGCCAGCAGCCCGGGACTAGGATACGAGCAGTACTTC.

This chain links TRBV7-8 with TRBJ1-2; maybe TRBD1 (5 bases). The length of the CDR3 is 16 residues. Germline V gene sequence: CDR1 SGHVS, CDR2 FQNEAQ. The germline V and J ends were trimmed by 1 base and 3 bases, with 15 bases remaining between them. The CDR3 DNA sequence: TGTGCCAGCAGCTTAGTTATCCGGGGGATTGACTATGGCTACACCTTC. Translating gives CASSLVIRGIDYGYTF.

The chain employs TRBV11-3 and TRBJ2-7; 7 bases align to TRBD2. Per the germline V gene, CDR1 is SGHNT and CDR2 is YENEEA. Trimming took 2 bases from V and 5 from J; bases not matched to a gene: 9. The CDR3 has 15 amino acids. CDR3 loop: CASSLSAGAFNEQYF. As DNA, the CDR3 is TGTGCCAGCAGCTTATCGGCGGGAGCGTTTAACGAGCAGTACTTC. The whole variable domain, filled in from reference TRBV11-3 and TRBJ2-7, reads EAGVVQSPRYKIIEKKQPVAFWCNPISGHNTLYWYLQNLGQGPELLIRYENEEAVDDSQLPKDRFSAERLKGVDSTLKIQPAELGDSAVYLCASSLSAGAFNEQYFGPGTRLTVT.

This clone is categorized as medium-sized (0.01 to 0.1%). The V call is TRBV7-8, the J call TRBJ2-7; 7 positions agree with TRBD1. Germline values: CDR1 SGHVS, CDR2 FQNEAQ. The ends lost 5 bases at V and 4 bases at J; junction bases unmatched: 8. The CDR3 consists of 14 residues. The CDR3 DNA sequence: TGTGCCAGCAGCATCCGACAGGGCGGGTACGAGCAGTACTTC. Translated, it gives CASSIRQGGYEQYF.

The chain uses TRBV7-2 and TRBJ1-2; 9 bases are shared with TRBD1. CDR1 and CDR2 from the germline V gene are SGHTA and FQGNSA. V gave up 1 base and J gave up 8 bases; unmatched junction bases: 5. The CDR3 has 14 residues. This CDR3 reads CASSLVTGGAGYTF. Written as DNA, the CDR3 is TGTGCCAGCAGCTTAGTTACAGGGGGCGCAGGCTACACCTTC.

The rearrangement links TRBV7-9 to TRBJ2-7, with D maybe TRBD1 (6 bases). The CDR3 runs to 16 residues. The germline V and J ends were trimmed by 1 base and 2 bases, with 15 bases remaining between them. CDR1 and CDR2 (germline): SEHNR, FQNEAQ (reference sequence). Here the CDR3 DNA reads TGTGCCAGCAGCTTAGGCGTAGGGACATGGACCTACGAGCAGTACTTC. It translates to CASSLGVGTWTYEQYF.

CDR3 residues: CASSWAAGGPRNEQFF. For the CDR3, the DNA is TGTGCCAGCAGTTGGGCGGCGGGAGGCCCCCGTAATGAGCAGTTCTTC. The chain carries TRBV6-5 and TRBJ2-1, with 8 bases that match TRBD2. The CDR3 runs 16 residues. Germline CDR1 reads MNHEY; CDR2 reads SVGAGI. The J segment lost 7 bases and the V segment lost 4 bases, leaving 12 bases of the junction unmatched.

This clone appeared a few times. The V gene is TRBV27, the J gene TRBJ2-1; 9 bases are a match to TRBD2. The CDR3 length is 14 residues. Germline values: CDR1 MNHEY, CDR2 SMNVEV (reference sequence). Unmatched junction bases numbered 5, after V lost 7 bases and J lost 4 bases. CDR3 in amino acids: CASMGLATYNEQFF. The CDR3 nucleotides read TGTGCCAGCATGGGACTAGCTACTTACAATGAGCAGTTCTTC.